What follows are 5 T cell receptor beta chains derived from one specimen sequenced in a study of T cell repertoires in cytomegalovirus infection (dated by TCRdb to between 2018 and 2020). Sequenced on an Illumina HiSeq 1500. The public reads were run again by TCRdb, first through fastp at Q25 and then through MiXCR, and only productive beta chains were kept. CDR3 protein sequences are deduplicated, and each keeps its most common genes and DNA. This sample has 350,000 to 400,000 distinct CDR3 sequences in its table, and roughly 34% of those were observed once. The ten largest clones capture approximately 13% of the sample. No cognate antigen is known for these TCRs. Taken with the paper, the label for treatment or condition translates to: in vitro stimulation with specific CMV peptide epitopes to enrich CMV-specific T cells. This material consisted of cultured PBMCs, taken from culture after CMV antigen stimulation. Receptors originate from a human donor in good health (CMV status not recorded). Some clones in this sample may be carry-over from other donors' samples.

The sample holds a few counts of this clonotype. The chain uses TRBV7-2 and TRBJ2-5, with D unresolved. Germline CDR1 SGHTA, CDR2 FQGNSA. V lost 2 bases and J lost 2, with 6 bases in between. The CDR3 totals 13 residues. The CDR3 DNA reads TGTGCCAGCAGCTTAACTATTCAAGAGACCCAGTACTTC. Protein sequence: CASSLTIQETQYF.

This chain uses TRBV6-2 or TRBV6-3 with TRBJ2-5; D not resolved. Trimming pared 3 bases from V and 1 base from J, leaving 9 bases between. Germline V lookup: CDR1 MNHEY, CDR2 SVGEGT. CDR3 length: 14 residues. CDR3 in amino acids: CASSYSGSQETQYF. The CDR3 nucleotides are TGTGCCAGCAGTTATAGTGGCAGCCAAGAGACCCAGTACTTC.

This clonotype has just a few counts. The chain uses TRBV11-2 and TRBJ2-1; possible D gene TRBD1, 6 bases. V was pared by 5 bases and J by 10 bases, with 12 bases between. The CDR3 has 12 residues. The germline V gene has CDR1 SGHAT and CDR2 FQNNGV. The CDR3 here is CASSREGGEQFF. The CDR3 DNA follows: TGTGCCAGCAGCAGAGAAGGGGGAGAGCAGTTCTTC.

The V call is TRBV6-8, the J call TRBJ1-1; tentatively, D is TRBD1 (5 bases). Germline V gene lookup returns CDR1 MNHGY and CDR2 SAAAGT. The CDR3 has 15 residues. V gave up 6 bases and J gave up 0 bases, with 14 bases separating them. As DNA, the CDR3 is TGTGCCAGCAGACCCCCCGGGGGAATGAACACTGAAGCTTTCTTT. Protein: CASRPPGGMNTEAFF.

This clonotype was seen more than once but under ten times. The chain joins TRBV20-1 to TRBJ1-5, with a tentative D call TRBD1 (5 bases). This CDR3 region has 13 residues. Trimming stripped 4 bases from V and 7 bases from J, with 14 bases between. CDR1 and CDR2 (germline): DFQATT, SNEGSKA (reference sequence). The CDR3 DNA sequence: TGCAGTGCTACACCAGGGCTGAGACAGCCCCAGCATTTT. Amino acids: CSATPGLRQPQHF.